This T cell receptor (beta chain) was profiled in a study of memory CD4+ T cells and cytomegalovirus serostatus. Study-level information: Healthy Belgian adult donors included nine or ten CMV-positive and some 24 CMV-negative people. Study-wide results and caveats: A US-trained random forest predicted CMV serostatus with median AUC approximately 0.9.

Study processing details: Out-of-frame sequences were removed, leaving about 2,300,000 distinct TCRbeta sequences. The method was immunoSEQ multiplex PCR; TCRdb's version includes in-frame clones alone and lacks a portion of them. The V and J calls and clone size are taken from that table; D and trimming were inferred from the DNA. Here the sample spans 50,000 to 65,000 clones, around 79% being singletons. Single viable CD3+CD4+CD8-CD45RO+ cells were sorted as the memory CD4+ T cells. Donors' CMV status reflects serum IgG against pp150, pp28, p38, p52. Turning to this clone: The antigen is undetermined.

The sequencing input was memory CD4+ T cells from blood. This TCR was recovered from an adult in good health and CMV-seropositive.

The CDR3 DNA follows: TGTGCCAGCAGCGAGCAGGGACCTACGAGGGAGCAGTACTTC. Translation: CASSEQGPTREQYF. The chain combines TRBV2 with TRBJ2-5; D might be TRBD1 or TRBD2, each matching 5 bases. The CDR3 is 14 residues long. CDR1 and CDR2 (germline): SNHLY, FYNNEI. The V end lost 6 bases, the J end lost 11 bases, and 22 bases lay between the germline ends.